A selection of T cell receptor beta chains follows, all from one sample in a study of CD8 T cells in ankylosing spondylitis. TCRdb redid the calling of the 5' RACE reads with MiXCR, one entry per CDR3 protein. This table holds some 200,000 distinct CDR3 sequences, roughly 20% found once. Sequencing input: blood, either unsorted or a sorted T cell fraction (not recorded which). The receptors here all came from a male donor aged 5-30 years with ankylosing spondylitis or in good health (not recorded which). Both conserved end residues are part of each CDR3. Each record gives: V gene, J gene, D gene, CDR3 length, clone size, CDR3 DNA, CDR3 protein. The D gene is left open where the match is weak. Only part of the rows carry a size: once, few, many, or a class if the clone is expanded.

TRBV14	TRBJ2-1	NA	11	once	TGTGCCAGCAGCGAGATAAATGAGCAGTTCTTC	CASSEINEQFF
TRBV7-6	TRBJ2-7	TRBD2	15	few	TGTGCCAGCAGTCCTAGCGGGAGAGGGTCCTACGAGCAGTACTTC	CASSPSGRGSYEQYF
TRBV12-3/TRBV12-4	TRBJ2-1	NA	17	many	TGTGCCAGCAGATCCGACGTTGGGGCCAAAACCTACAATGAGCAGTTCTTC	CASRSDVGAKTYNEQFF
TRBV12-3/TRBV12-4	TRBJ2-3	NA	14	many	TGTGCCAGCAGTTTACGCGGAACCACAGATACGCAGTATTTT	CASSLRGTTDTQYF
TRBV15	TRBJ2-7	NA	15	many	TGTGCCACCAGCAGAGATCTGGAGGGGGTGCACGAGCAGTACTTC	CATSRDLEGVHEQYF
TRBV12-3/TRBV12-4	TRBJ2-7	TRBD2	15	many	TGTGCCAGCAGTTTGGAGAGCGGGAGGGCTTTCGAGCAGTACTTC	CASSLESGRAFEQYF
TRBV6-2/TRBV6-3	TRBJ2-4	NA	17	many	TGTGCCAGCAGTTTGTTATCCGTGACAGCGCCCAAAAACATTCAGTACTTC	CASSLLSVTAPKNIQYF
TRBV28	TRBJ2-7	NA	13	many	TGTGCCAGCAGTTCCTTTAGCTCCTACGAGCAGTACTTC	CASSSFSSYEQYF
TRBV20-1	TRBJ1-2	NA	10	many	TGCAGTGCTACGGACACTGGCTACACCTTC	CSATDTGYTF
TRBV12-3/TRBV12-4	TRBJ2-7	NA	15	many	TGTGCCAGCAGTTCTATCAGGGAAGTTTCCTACGAGCAGTACTTC	CASSSIREVSYEQYF
TRBV29-1	TRBJ2-1	NA	10	many	TGCAGCGTTGGGGTGCGTGAGCAGTTCTTC	CSVGVREQFF
TRBV18	TRBJ2-5	NA	14	NA	TGTGCCAGCTCCTTCATTATTCCGAGCGAGACCCAGTACTTC	CASSFIIPSETQYF
TRBV6-8	TRBJ1-6	TRBD1	16	few	TGTGCCAGCAGTTACCATAGACAGGGCGGATGTTCACCCCTCCACTTT	CASSYHRQGGCSPLHF
TRBV10-3	TRBJ2-1	TRBD2	16	many	TGTGCCATCAGTGAGAGGGCGGGAGAGAGGAGAAATGAGCAGTTCTTC	CAISERAGERRNEQFF
TRBV9	TRBJ2-3	NA	15	NA	TGTGCCAGCAGCACCGGGACATACCACACAGATACGCAGTATTTT	CASSTGTYHTDTQYF
TRBV7-2	TRBJ2-3	TRBD2	16	many	TGTGCCAGCAGCTTAGTCGGGGGAGGGATCACAGATACGCAGTATTTT	CASSLVGGGITDTQYF
TRBV12-3/TRBV12-4	TRBJ1-2	NA	13	NA	TGTGCCAGCAGCCCAGGGACAACTTATGGCTACACCTTC	CASSPGTTYGYTF
TRBV16	TRBJ2-3	NA	12	many	TGTGCCAGCAGCCAACAGGGTGTGACGCAGTATTTT	CASSQQGVTQYF
TRBV11-2	TRBJ2-1	TRBD2	15	many	TGTGCCAGCAGCTTAGTGGGGACTAAAGAGTCTGAGCAGTTCTTC	CASSLVGTKESEQFF
TRBV2	TRBJ2-7	NA	11	many	TGTGCCAGCAGTGTTGGTTACGAGCAGTACTTC	CASSVGYEQYF
TRBV7-8	TRBJ2-4	NA	16	NA	TGTGCCAGCAGCTCTCGCAGGACGGAACACAAAAACATTCAGTACTTC	CASSSRRTEHKNIQYF